Sample share makes the clone carrying this T cell receptor beta chain medium-sized (0.01 to 0.1%). The antigen remains undetermined. Study-wide findings and caveats: Tumor memory CD4+ T cell TCR gene usage clustered with blood and lymph node memory CD4+ cells and lymph node naive CD4+ cells. Naive CD4+ cells shared about 14% of tumor Treg sequences.

Treg sorting used a CD4+CD25+CD127-/low gate. CDR3 size: 12 residues. Trimming cost V 6 bases and J 10 bases, with 15 bases left between them. The TRBV12-4/TRBJ1-2 clonotypes were amplified using barcode primers with ligated adaptors. MiXCR, applied by TCRdb to the multiplex PCR reads, yields one record per CDR3 protein. The sample carries approximately 1,100 distinct CDR3 sequences, about 25% recorded once. The chain couples TRBV12-3 or TRBV12-4 to TRBJ1-2; possibly TRBD1 for D (6 bases). What was sequenced was tumor-infiltrating Tregs sorted from the breast tumor. The TCR was taken from a female donor with breast cancer. As DNA, the CDR3 is TGTGCCAGCAGCCAGGGGACCGTCTTCTACACCTTC. Translated: CASSQGTVFYTF.